This T cell receptor beta chain was sequenced during a study of CD8+ T cells in alopecia areata. Study findings and constraints: Especially in alopecia totalis/universalis, lesional scalp showed greater clonality than normal scalp did. It was observed that many expanded lesional clones persisted in scalp and blood during tofacitinib. Within the top 100, expanded CD8+ clones significantly decreased with tofacitinib, as did scalp clonality.

cDNA reverse transcribed from extracted RNA served as the sequencing template. The data were produced by immunoSEQ multiplex PCR, yet TCRdb's version contains in-frame clones alone and is incomplete. This sample yields 250,000 to 350,000 clones, of which roughly 60% are seen a single time; 0.75% to 0.95% belongs to the top ten. Regarding treatment: oral pan-JAK inhibitor, 5-10 mg twice daily. Germline CDR1 and CDR2: SGHDT and YYEEEE. The CDR3 totals 13 residues. V was cut by 1 base and J by 5 bases, with 9 bases left in between. As to this clone: Its cognate antigen is unknown.

This sequence was found in a human donor with alopecia areata. The material was CD4+ T cells sorted from blood, obtained at week 52, from a patient treated with tofacitinib. The J gene is TRBJ2-5, the V gene TRBV5-6; D possibly matches TRBD1 or TRBD2 (5 bases each). CDR3 protein: CASSLIGDETQYF. In DNA, the CDR3 is TGTGCCAGCAGCTTGATCGGGGACGAGACCCAGTACTTC.